This is a list of T cell receptor beta chains from one sample in a study of shared clonotypes between healthy human individuals. Measured with immunoSEQ multiplex PCR; TCRdb has only the in-frame clones, and not every one. The sample records more than 1.2 million clones, roughly 98.5% being singletons. The sample comprised naive CD4+ T cells sorted from blood. These receptors originate from a man aged 25 to 40 in good health. Each CDR3 is given with its conserved first and last residue. Fields, in order: CDR3 DNA, CDR3 protein, V gene, D gene, J gene. The D gene is left open where the match is weak.

TGTGCCAGCAGTTTAATTAAGGGTCCCGAGCAGTACTTC	CASSLIKGPEQYF	TRBV27	NA	TRBJ2-7
TGTGCCAGCAGCCTATCCCCCTTTTACGAGCAGTACTTC	CASSLSPFYEQYF	TRBV7-3	NA	TRBJ2-7
TGTGCCAGCAGCTTAGCCCTATTCAAGGGGAATGAGCAGTTCTTC	CASSLALFKGNEQFF	TRBV7-9	NA	TRBJ2-1
TGTGCCAGCAGTATACAGGGCAATCAGCCCCAGCATTTT	CASSIQGNQPQHF	TRBV6-1	NA	TRBJ1-5
TGCGCCAGCAGCCAGATCACAGCGAAGGGAAACTATGGCTACACCTTC	CASSQITAKGNYGYTF	TRBV4-1	NA	TRBJ1-2
TGTGCCAGCTCACCCGACACCCAAGATACGCAGTATTTT	CASSPDTQDTQYF	TRBV18	NA	TRBJ2-3
TGTGCCAGCAGTTTAGCCCCCGGGACTAGCGGGAGCTACGAGCAGTACTTC	CASSLAPGTSGSYEQYF	TRBV28	TRBD2	TRBJ2-7
TGTGCCAGCAGCCAACCTGGGACAGGGGCCGCGAACACCGGGGAGCTGTTTTTT	CASSQPGTGAANTGELFF	TRBV28	TRBD1	TRBJ2-2
TGCGCCAGCAGCTCCATAGCGGGAGGGCCTACAGATACGCAGTATTTT	CASSSIAGGPTDTQYF	TRBV5-1	TRBD2	TRBJ2-3
TGTGCTAGTGGGGATGGACTAGCGGGGATCTACGAGCAGTACTTC	CASGDGLAGIYEQYF	TRBV12-5	TRBD2	TRBJ2-7
TGTGCCAGCAGCTTGATGGCGGGAGAGCGGAATGAGCAGTTCTTC	CASSLMAGERNEQFF	TRBV5-5	TRBD2	TRBJ2-1
TGTGCCAGCAGCTTAGGCCCCCAGATTGAAGCTTTCTTT	CASSLGPQIEAFF	TRBV7-6	NA	TRBJ1-1